What follows describes a single T cell receptor beta chain. Its target is not known. TCRdb's table, derived via immunoSEQ multiplex PCR, lists solely in-frame clones and lacks some. This sample has around 140,000 clones, with 88% found just once. Germline CDR1 LNHDA, CDR2 SQIVND (reference sequence). This CDR3 spans 15 amino acids. The V end was cut by 4 bases, the J end by 7 bases, with 20 bases between. The time point denotes: baseline pretreatment blood. As for treatment: 15 Gy SBRT to primary tumor, nephrectomy 4 weeks later. Blood was sampled at baseline, 2 weeks and 4 weeks after SBRT. The patient's renal cell carcinoma had clear cell pathology. The sample originates from a study of radiation and T cells in renal cell carcinoma. Study findings and constraints: Baseline intratumoral clonotype presence is unknown without pretreatment biopsies. In blood, top tumor clones expanded by 2 weeks, shrinking by 4.

The TCR originated in a woman in her 70s with renal cell carcinoma. The rearrangement links TRBV19 to TRBJ2-7, with D maybe TRBD2 (6 bases). The material sequenced was blood, taken from a patient whose treatment included radiotherapy and nephrectomy. The DNA of the CDR3 is TGTGCCAGTAGTAACCCCTTTACTAGCACGGGGGAGCAGTACTTC. This translates into CASSNPFTSTGEQYF.